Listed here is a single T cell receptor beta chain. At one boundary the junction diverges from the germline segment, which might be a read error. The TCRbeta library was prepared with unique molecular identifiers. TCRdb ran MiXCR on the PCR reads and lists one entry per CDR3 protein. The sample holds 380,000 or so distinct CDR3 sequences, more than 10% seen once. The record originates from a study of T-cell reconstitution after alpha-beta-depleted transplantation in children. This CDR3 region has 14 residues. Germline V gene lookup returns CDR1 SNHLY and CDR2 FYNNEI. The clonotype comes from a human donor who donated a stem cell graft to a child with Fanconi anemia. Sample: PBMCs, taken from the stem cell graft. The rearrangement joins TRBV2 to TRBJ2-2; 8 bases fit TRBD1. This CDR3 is CASGEQGGTGELFF. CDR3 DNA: TGTGCCAGCGGTGAACAGGGGGGCACCGGGGAGCTGTTTTTT.